The present T cell receptor (beta chain) was sequenced within a study of blood T cell repertoires in COVID-19. The overall study: Whether acute or convalescent, the COVID-19 samples came from the United States, Italy and Spain.

Under the authors' procedure: For nucleated cells, counts were estimated from reference gene primer amplification. The protocol was immunoSEQ multiplex PCR, while the TCRdb copy is restricted to in-frame clones and leaves out a portion. V and J calls and clone size are those listed in that table; D and trimming were worked out from the DNA. The sample lists roughly 260,000 clones; about 90% were seen once. CDR1 SGHTA and CDR2 FQGNSA come from the germline V gene. The CDR3 has 14 residues. Germline trimming cut 5 bases from V and 6 bases from J; bases unmatched to any gene: 6. J is TRBJ2-7 and V is TRBV7-2; 11 bases fit TRBD2. This receptor was identified in a woman aged 50 to 60 with acute or convalescent COVID-19. The sample taken for sequencing was peripheral blood. CDR3 coding DNA: TGTGCCAGCAGCCTCGGACTAGCGGGCTCCGAGCAGTACTTC. It specifies CASSLGLAGSEQYF.